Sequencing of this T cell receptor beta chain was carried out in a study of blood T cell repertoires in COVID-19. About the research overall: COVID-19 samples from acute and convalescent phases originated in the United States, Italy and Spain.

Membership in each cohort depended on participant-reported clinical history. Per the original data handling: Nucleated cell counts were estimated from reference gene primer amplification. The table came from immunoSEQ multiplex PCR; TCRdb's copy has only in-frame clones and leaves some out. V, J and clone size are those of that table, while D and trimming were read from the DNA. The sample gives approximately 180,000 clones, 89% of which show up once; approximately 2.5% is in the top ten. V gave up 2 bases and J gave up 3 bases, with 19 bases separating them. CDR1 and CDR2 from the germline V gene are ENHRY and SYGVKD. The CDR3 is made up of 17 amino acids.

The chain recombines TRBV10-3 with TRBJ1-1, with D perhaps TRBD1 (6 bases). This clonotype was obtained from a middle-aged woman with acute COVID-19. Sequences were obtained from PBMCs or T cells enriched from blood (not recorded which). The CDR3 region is CAISERGTGPTDTEAFF. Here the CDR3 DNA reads TGTGCCATCAGTGAGCGGGGAACAGGGCCGACGGACACTGAAGCTTTCTTT.